This T cell receptor beta chain is drawn from a study of blood T cell repertoires in COVID-19. Study-level information: The analysed material was cDNA or gDNA that came from T cells, B-cell-depleted T cells, or PBMCs.

The length of the CDR3 is 14 residues. The V gene end was trimmed by 10 bases and the J gene end by 6 bases; junction bases not matched to a gene: 13. Germline V gene data show CDR1 as SNHLY and CDR2 as FYNNEI. Only in-frame clones appear in the TCRdb table, and some are missing; sequencing was by immunoSEQ multiplex PCR. The sample lists approximately 130,000 clones; 75% to 90% were seen once. The sample consisted of peripheral blood. This TCR came from a woman aged 45-60 years who had recovered from COVID-19. The chain is built from TRBV2 and TRBJ1-2, with 8 positions matching TRBD1. CDR3 residues: CATKTGVSSHGYTF. CDR3 in DNA: TGTGCCACCAAGACAGGGGTCTCCTCCCATGGCTACACCTTC.